The rows below give T cell receptor beta chains drawn from one sample of a study of beta chain features in type 1 diabetes. Repertoires were generated with immunoSEQ multiplex PCR, while TCRdb's copy carries only in-frame clones and drops some. Altogether around 160,000 clones are present, around 50% being singletons, with the ten largest covering roughly 0.4%. Sequenced input: Tregs from blood. These TCRs come from a young man in good health. Both conserved end residues are trimmed from each CDR3. The order of the fields is V gene, CDR3 length, CDR3 protein.

>TRBV18|13
ASSPTWTGVNEQF
>TRBV27|14
ASSPPGLAGLNTQY
>TRBV5-1|14
ASSLRTGGAGTEAF
>TRBV7-3|14
ASSLRLAGATGELF
>TRBV6-6|9
ASSRLYEQY
>TRBV30|12
AWSELTGLEPQH
>TRBV5-1|15
ASSIGQGVSNTGELF
>TRBV7-9|14
ASSLGRTGTLNTQY
>TRBV11-2|11
ASSRGGTVSQY
>TRBV5-4|12
ASSLNGIQETQY
>TRBV7-2|12
ASSPLASTDTQY
>TRBV7-9|12
ASSLTTATGELF
>TRBV11-2|13
ASSPAGIINYGYT
>TRBV30|13
AWSLDRNIGEKLF
>TRBV19|15
ASSIGLSGGSTDTQY
>TRBV7-2|12
ASSLTGIPDEQY
>TRBV28|10
ASKQQGRGYT
>TRBV18|13
ASSPWVGSETEQF
>TRBV6-1|11
ASSEALDNEQF
>TRBV10-3|15
AISESTRWDLNYGYT
>TRBV28|13
ASSLTSGFQDTQY
>TRBV7-2|13
ASRKIGGAGETQY
>TRBV19|14
ASSKAAGGFTDTQY
>TRBV11-2|12
ASSRVPSTDTQY
>TRBV18|13
ASSLAQFSYNEQF
>TRBV7-2|13
ASSLIGGENTEAF
>TRBV6-1|13
ASSVSGHHNQPQH
>TRBV7-9|12
ASTSLTGGTEAF
>TRBV18|12
ASSPPWESDTQY
>TRBV4-2|14
ASSQDMAGRTDTQY
>TRBV6-6|10
ASRRLNYGYT
>TRBV19|12
ASKRDGPGQPQH
>TRBV7-8|15
ASSLLASGGGTDTQY
>TRBV7-9|16
ASSLGVGWTGKGHEQY
>TRBV4-2|13
ASSQAQGSAYEQY
>TRBV7-2|12
ASRGTQPQETQY
>TRBV7-9|15
ASSLEDRFYSNQPQH
>TRBV4-1|9
ASSPIGGQY
>TRBV5-1|13
ASSLLAPTSTEAF
>TRBV5-1|11
ASRFIGQNIQY
>TRBV6-5|13
ASSYDSPWNSPLH
>TRBV28|13
ASSLWAGVGNTIY
>TRBV28|15
ASSPRPGRGSYNEQF
>TRBV30|12
AFGQRTYNSPLH
>TRBV4-3|14
ASSRSGLAGLNEQF